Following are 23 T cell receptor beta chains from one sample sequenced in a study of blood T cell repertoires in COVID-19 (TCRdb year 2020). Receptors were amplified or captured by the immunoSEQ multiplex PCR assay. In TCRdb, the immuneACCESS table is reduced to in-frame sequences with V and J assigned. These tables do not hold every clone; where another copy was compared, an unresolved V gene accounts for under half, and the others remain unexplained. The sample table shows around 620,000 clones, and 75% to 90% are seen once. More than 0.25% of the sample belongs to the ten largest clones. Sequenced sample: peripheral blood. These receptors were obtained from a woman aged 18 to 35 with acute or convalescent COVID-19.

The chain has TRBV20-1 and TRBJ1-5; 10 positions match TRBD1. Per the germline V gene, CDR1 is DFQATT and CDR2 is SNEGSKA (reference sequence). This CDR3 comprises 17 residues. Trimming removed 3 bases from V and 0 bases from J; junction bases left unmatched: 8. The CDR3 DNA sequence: TGCAGTGCTAGTGGAAGGGACAGGGGCCATAGCAATCAGCCCCAGCATTTT. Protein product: CSASGRDRGHSNQPQHF.

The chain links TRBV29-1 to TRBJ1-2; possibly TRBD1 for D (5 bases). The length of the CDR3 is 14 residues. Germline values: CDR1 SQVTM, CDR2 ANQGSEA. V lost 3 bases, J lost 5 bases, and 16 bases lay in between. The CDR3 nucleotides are TGCAGCGTTGAGTTACTCATGGGGCGTTATGGCTACACCTTC. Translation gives CSVELLMGRYGYTF.

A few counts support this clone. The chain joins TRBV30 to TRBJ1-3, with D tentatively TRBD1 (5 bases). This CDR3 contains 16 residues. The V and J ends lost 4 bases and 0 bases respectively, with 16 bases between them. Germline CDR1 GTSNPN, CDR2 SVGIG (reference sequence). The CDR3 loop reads CAWNKPPGPSGNTIYF. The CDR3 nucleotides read TGTGCCTGGAACAAACCCCCAGGGCCCTCTGGAAACACCATATATTTT.

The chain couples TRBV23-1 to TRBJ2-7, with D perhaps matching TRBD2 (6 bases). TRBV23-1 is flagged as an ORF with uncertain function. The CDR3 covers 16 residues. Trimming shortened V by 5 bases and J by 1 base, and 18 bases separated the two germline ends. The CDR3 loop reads CASSLPRDVLSYEQYF. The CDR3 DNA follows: TGCGCCAGCAGTTTACCGCGGGACGTGCTGTCCTACGAGCAGTACTTC.

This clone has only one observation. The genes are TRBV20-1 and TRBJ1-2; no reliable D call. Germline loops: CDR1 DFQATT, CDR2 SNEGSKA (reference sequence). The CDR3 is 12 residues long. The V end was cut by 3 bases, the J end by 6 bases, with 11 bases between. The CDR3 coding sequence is TGCAGTGCTAGTCCCTTCGGGAATGGCTACACCTTC. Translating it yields CSASPFGNGYTF.

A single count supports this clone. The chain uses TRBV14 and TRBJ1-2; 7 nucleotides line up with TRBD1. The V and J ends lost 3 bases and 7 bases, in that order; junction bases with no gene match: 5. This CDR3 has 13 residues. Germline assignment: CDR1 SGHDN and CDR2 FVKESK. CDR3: CASSHNRGTGYTF. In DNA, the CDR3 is TGTGCCAGCAGCCATAACAGGGGAACTGGCTACACCTTC. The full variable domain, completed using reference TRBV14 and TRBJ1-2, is EAGVTQFPSHSVIEKGQTVTLRCDPISGHDNLYWYRRVMGKEIKFLLHFVKESKQDESGMPNNRFLAERTGGTYSTLKVQPAELEDSGVYFCASSHNRGTGYTFGSGTRLTVV.

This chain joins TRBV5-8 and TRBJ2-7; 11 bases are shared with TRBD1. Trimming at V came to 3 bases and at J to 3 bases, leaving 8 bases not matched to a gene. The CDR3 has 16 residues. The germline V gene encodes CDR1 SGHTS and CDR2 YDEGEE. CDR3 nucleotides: TGTGCCAGCAGCTCCGGGACAGGGGGACGCTACTACGAGCAGTACTTC. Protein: CASSSGTGGRYYEQYF.

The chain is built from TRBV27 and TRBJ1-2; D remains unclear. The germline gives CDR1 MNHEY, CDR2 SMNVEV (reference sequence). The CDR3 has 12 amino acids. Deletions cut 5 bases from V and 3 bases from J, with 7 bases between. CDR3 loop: CASSPGDYGYTF. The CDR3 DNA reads TGTGCCAGCAGTCCCGGGGACTATGGCTACACCTTC.

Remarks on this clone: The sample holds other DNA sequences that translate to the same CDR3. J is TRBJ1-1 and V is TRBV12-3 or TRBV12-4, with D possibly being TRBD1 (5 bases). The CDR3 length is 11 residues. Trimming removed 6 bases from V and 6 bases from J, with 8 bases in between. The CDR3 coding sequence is TGTGCCAGCAGCCCGGGGGCTGAAGCTTTCTTT. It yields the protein CASSPGAEAFF.

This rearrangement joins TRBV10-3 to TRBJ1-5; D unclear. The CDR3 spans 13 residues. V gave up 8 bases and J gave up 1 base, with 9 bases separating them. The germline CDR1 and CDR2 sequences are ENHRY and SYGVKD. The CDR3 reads CAIGGGSNQPQHF. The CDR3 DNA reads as TGTGCCATCGGTGGCGGAAGCAATCAGCCCCAGCATTTT.

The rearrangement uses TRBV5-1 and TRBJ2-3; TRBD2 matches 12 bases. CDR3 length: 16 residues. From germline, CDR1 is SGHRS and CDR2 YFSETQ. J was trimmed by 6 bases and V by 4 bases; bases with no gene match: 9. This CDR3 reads CASSAPSGGAGDTQYF. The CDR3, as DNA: TGCGCCAGCAGCGCACCTAGCGGGGGGGCTGGGGATACGCAGTATTTT.

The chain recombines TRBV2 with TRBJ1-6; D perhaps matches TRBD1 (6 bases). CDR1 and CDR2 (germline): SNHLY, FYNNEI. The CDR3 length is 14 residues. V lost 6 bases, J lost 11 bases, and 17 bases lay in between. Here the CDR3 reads CASRSGTSGPPLHF. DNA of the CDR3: TGTGCCAGCAGGTCCGGGACAAGCGGCCCACCCCTCCACTTT.

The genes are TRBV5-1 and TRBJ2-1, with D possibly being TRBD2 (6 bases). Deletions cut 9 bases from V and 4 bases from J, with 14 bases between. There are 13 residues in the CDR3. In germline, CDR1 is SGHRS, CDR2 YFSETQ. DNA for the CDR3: TGCGCCACCTCGAATGGGGGGTACAATGAGCAGTTCTTC. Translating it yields CATSNGGYNEQFF.

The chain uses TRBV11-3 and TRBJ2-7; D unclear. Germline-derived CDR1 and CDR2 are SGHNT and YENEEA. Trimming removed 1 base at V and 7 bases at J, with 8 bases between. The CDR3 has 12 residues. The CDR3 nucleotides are TGTGCCAGCAGCTTAGGATCGAGGGAGCAGTACTTC. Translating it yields CASSLGSREQYF.

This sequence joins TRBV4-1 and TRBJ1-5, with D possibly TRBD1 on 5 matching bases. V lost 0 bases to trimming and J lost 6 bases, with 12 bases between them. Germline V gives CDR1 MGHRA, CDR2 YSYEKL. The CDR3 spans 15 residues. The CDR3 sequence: CASSQDGVRGQPQHF. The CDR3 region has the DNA TGCGCCAGCAGCCAAGATGGAGTAAGGGGTCAGCCCCAGCATTTT.

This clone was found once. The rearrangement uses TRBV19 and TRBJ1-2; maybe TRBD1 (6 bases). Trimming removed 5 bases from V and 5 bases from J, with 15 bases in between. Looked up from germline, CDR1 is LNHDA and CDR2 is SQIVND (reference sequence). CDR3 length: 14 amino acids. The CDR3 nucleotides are TGTGCCAGTAGTGCCAGCGGGACATCATATGGCTACACCTTC. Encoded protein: CASSASGTSYGYTF. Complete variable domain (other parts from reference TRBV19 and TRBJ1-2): DGGITQSPKYLFRKEGQNVTLSCEQNLNHDAMYWYRQDPGQGLRLIYYSQIVNDFQKGDIAEGYSVSREKKESFPLTVTSAQKNPTAFYLCASSASGTSYGYTFGSGTRLTVV.

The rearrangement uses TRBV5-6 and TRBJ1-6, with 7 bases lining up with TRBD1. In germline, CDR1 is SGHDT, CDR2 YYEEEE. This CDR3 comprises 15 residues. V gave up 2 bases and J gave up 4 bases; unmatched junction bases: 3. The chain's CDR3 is CASSLNRGYNSPLHF. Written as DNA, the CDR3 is TGTGCCAGCAGCTTAAACAGGGGATATAATTCACCCCTCCACTTT.

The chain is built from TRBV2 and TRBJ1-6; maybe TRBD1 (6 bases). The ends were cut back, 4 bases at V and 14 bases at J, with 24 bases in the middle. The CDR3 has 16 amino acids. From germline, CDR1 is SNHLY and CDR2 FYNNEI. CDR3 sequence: CASSGHPEGGEFTLHF. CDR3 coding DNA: TGTGCCAGCAGTGGACACCCTGAGGGGGGGGAATTCACCCTCCACTTT.

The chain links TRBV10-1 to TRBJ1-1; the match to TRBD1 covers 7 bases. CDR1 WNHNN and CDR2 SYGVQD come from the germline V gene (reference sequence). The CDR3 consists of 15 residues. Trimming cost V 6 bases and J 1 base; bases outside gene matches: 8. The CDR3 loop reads CASSLRTGANTEAFF. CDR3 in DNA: TGCGCCAGCAGCCTTAGAACAGGGGCGAACACTGAAGCTTTCTTT.

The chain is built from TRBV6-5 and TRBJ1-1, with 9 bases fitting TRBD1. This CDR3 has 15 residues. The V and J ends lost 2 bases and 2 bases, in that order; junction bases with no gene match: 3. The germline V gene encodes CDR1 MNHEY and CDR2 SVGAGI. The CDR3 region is CASSYRDRDNTEAFF. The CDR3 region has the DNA TGTGCCAGCAGTTACCGGGACAGGGATAACACTGAAGCTTTCTTT.

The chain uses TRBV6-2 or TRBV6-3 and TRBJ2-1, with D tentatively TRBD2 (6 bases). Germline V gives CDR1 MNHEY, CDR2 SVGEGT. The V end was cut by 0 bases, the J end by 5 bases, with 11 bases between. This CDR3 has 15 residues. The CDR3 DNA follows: TGTGCCAGCAGTTACTCGAGTGGAGGGGACAATGAGCAGTTCTTC. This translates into CASSYSSGGDNEQFF.

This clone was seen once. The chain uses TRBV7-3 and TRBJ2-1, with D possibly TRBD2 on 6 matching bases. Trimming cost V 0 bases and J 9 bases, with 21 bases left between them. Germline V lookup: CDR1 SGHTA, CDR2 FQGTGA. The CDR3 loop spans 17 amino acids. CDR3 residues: CASSLTEGWGKISEQFF. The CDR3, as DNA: TGTGCCAGCAGCTTAACGGAGGGCTGGGGGAAGATTAGTGAGCAGTTCTTC.

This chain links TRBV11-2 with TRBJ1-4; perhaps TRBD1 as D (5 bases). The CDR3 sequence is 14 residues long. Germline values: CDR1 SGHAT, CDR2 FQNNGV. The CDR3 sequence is CACRDGQTGEKLFF. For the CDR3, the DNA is TGTGCGTGCCGAGATGGACAAACTGGAGAAAAACTGTTTTTT.